The 29 T cell receptor beta chains below all came from one sample that was sequenced in a study of CD8+CD57+ T cells in acquired aplastic anemia. Both TCR beta VDJ combination and CDR3 sequence profiling were carried out. Genomic DNA was the template for this profiling. TCRdb independently ran MiXCR on the reads; one entry per CDR3 protein. The table lists 90,000 to 130,000 distinct CDR3 sequences, around 53% of them singletons. The sample was sorted CD4+, CD8+, or CD8+CD57+ T cells (not recorded which) from PBMCs. The receptors were sampled from a human donor in good health, serving as a control.

This clonotype was observed at least ten times. The J gene is TRBJ1-1, the V gene TRBV12-3 or TRBV12-4, with 8 nucleotides matching TRBD1. The trim removed 4 bases at V and 3 bases at J, leaving 4 bases unmatched. The CDR3 length is 14 residues. For the CDR3, the DNA is TGTGCCAGCAGTTGGCAACAGGGGGACACTGAAGCTTTCTTT. It translates to CASSWQQGDTEAFF.

Regarding this clonotype: A read error may account for a junction end that differs from germline. The chain carries TRBV10-2 and TRBJ2-1, with D unresolved. The CDR3 has 13 residues. CDR1 is WSHSY and CDR2 is SAAADI in the germline V gene. In DNA form, the CDR3 reads TGTGCCAGCAGCTCCGGTGCGAGGAATGAGCAGTTCTTC. This translates into CASSSGARNEQFF.

The chain combines TRBV7-2 with TRBJ2-7, with D possibly being TRBD1 (5 bases). Trimming shortened V by 5 bases and J by 2 bases, and 10 bases separated the two germline ends. Germline V CDR1 and CDR2: SGHTA, FQGNSA. This CDR3 region has 13 residues. DNA of the CDR3: TGTGCCAGCAGCCGAGACAGTACCTACGAGCAGTACTTC. This codes for CASSRDSTYEQYF.

This chain uses TRBV29-1 with TRBJ2-7; 7 bases line up with TRBD2. V trimming: 6 bases; J trimming: 4 bases; junction bases outside the gene matches: 9. CDR3 length equals 13 residues. Germline lookup yields CDR1 SQVTM and CDR2 ANQGSEA. The CDR3, as DNA: TGCAGCGTCGGTCTCGGGGAGGGTTACGAGCAGTACTTC. This sequence encodes CSVGLGEGYEQYF.

For the CDR3, the DNA is TGTGCCAGTAGTCCCCCGGGACAGCTTAATTCACCCCTCCACTTT. Its protein product is CASSPPGQLNSPLHF. The chain carries TRBV19 and TRBJ1-6; 7 bases agree with TRBD1. The V segment lost 5 bases and the J segment 6 bases; nucleotides outside the gene matches: 7. Germline V gene lookup returns CDR1 LNHDA and CDR2 SQIVND (reference sequence). The CDR3 length is 15 residues.

On this clonotype itself: The germline gene is not matched at one end of the junction; a read error may be the cause. The genes are TRBV10-3 and TRBJ2-4; D ambiguous. The CDR3 spans 13 residues. Germline values: CDR1 ENHRY, CDR2 SYGVKD. CDR3 residues: CASSYCIGNIQYF. The CDR3 DNA follows: TGTGCCAGCAGTTACTGTATTGGAAACATTCAGTACTTC.

This clonotype was seen a few times. This could be a read error, since a much larger clone is one nucleotide away. The genes are TRBV9 and TRBJ2-5; perhaps TRBD2 as D (7 bases). This CDR3 contains 17 residues. Per the germline V gene, CDR1 is SGDLS and CDR2 is YYNGEE. The CDR3 here is CASSAPKGGALDETQCF. CDR3 sequence (DNA): TGTGCCAGCAGCGCCCCTAAAGGGGGGGCGCTCGATGAGACCCAGTGCTTC.

This chain joins TRBV29-1 and TRBJ1-2, with 8 bases matching TRBD1. With 1 base clipped from V and 4 bases from J, the junction kept 2 bases outside the gene matches. Germline-derived CDR1 and CDR2 are SQVTM and ANQGSEA. The CDR3 is 13 residues long. CDR3 in DNA: TGCAGCGTTGAAGGAACAGGGGGCTATGGCTACACCTTC. This sequence encodes CSVEGTGGYGYTF.

The chain joins TRBV2 to TRBJ1-6; 7 bases match TRBD1. CDR1 is SNHLY, CDR2 FYNNEI, per germline. The CDR3 contains 15 residues. Trimming at V came to 6 bases and at J to 11 bases, leaving 13 bases not matched to a gene. Here the CDR3 DNA reads TGTGCCAGCAGGACGCAACAGGGGCGATGGGCACCCCTCCACTTT. Protein: CASRTQQGRWAPLHF.

This clonotype has only a few counts. The CDR3, as DNA: TGTGCCAGCAGTTTTAGGACCGGTGGGGAGACCCAGTACTTC. This gives the protein CASSFRTGGETQYF. This chain joins TRBV6-5 and TRBJ2-5; D is unresolved. Germline V gene sequence: CDR1 MNHEY, CDR2 SVGAGI. The CDR3 sequence is 14 residues long. V gave up 4 bases and J gave up 5 bases, with 14 bases separating them.

This rearrangement joins TRBV4-1 to TRBJ2-7; D remains unclear. Trimming took off 1 base at V and 3 bases at J, with 22 bases between the two ends. CDR1 is MGHRA, CDR2 YSYEKL, per germline. The CDR3 consists of 18 residues. CDR3 loop: CASSQGADAGSPLYEQYF. The CDR3 DNA follows: TGCGCCAGCAGCCAAGGGGCGGACGCTGGGTCCCCTCTCTACGAGCAGTACTTC.

This clonotype was seen repeatedly, ten times or more. The chain recombines TRBV20-1 with TRBJ1-2; 9 bases line up with TRBD1. The V gene's germline CDR1 is DFQATT and CDR2 SNEGSKA (reference sequence). The CDR3 contains 15 residues. The V and J ends lost 0 bases and 6 bases, in that order; junction bases with no gene match: 8. CDR3 coding DNA: TGCAGTGCTAGAGATTGGGGGGGACAGGGAAATGGCTACACCTTC. Translated, it gives CSARDWGGQGNGYTF.

This chain connects TRBV2 to TRBJ2-5; D assignment may be TRBD1 or TRBD2 (5 bases each). Trimming removed 4 bases from V and 2 bases from J, with 8 bases in between. Germline CDR1 and CDR2: SNHLY and FYNNEI. The CDR3 totals 13 residues. CDR3 loop: CASSGDLQETQYF. The CDR3, as DNA: TGTGCCAGCAGTGGGGACCTACAAGAGACCCAGTACTTC.

This chain links TRBV12-3 or TRBV12-4 with TRBJ1-2; tentative D call: TRBD1 (5 bases). The V and J ends lost 2 bases and 8 bases respectively, with 15 bases between them. CDR3 length: 14 residues. The CDR3 here is CASSLSLGLEGYTF. The CDR3, as DNA: TGTGCCAGCAGTTTAAGCCTGGGACTGGAGGGCTACACCTTC.

The chain recombines TRBV10-3 with TRBJ1-3, with D hard to call. This CDR3 contains 17 residues. Germline V gene lookup returns CDR1 ENHRY and CDR2 SYGVKD. Trimming pared 3 bases from V and 0 bases from J, leaving 15 bases between. CDR3 sequence: CAISDPPTGFSGNTIYF. DNA of the CDR3: TGTGCCATCAGTGATCCCCCCACGGGGTTCTCTGGAAACACCATATATTTT.

The chain carries TRBV6-4 and TRBJ1-2; tentative D call: TRBD1 (6 bases). The V end lost 2 bases, the J end lost 6 bases, and 13 bases lay between the germline ends. CDR1 MRHNA and CDR2 SNTAGT come from the germline V gene. CDR3 size: 14 residues. DNA of the CDR3: TGTGCCAGCAGTGACGGGACATCCTCCCATGGCTACACCTTC. Its translation: CASSDGTSSHGYTF.

The J gene is TRBJ1-2, the V gene TRBV15, with D possibly TRBD1 on 5 matching bases. Trimming took off 5 bases at V and 5 bases at J, with 15 bases between the two ends. Germline CDR1 reads LNHNV; CDR2 reads YYDKDF (reference sequence). The CDR3 totals 14 residues. The CDR3, as DNA: TGTGCCACCAGCCCGACACCAGAGGGGTATGGCTACACCTTC. Its translation is CATSPTPEGYGYTF.

This clonotype was observed a single time. CDR3 in amino acids: CASSAGTLEQFF. CDR3 coding DNA: TGTGCCAGCAGCGCCGGGACACTAGAGCAGTTCTTC. The rearrangement joins TRBV9 to TRBJ2-7, with a weak D call TRBD1 (6 bases). The closer fit of TRBJ2-1 to the DNA end suggests the J call may be wrong. CDR3 length: 12 amino acids. Germline values: CDR1 SGDLS, CDR2 YYNGEE.

The V and J genes are TRBV7-6 and TRBJ1-2; TRBD1 agrees at 9 bases. The CDR3 totals 14 residues. Germline-derived CDR1 and CDR2 are SGHVS and FNYEAQ. V shed 4 bases, J shed 3 bases, and the junction held 3 bases outside the gene matches. CDR3 loop: CASSSRQGDYGYTF. CDR3 DNA: TGTGCCAGCAGCTCCCGACAGGGGGACTATGGCTACACCTTC. Full variable domain (remainder filled in from reference TRBV7-6 and TRBJ1-2): GAGVSQSPRYKVTKRGQDVALRCDPISGHVSLYWYRQALGQGPEFLTYFNYEAQQDKSGLPNDRFSAERPEGSISTLTIQRTEQRDSAMYRCASSSRQGDYGYTFGSGTRLTVV.

The rearrangement joins TRBV9 to TRBJ2-3; D ambiguous. This CDR3 has 14 amino acids. The V end lost 4 bases, the J end lost 4 bases, and 13 bases lay between the germline ends. Germline CDR1 SGDLS, CDR2 YYNGEE. The CDR3 spells CASSLGGVADTQYF. The CDR3 DNA is TGTGCCAGCAGCCTCGGCGGAGTGGCAGATACGCAGTATTTT.

The V and J genes are TRBV25-1 and TRBJ1-1; D gene uncertain. This CDR3 has 12 amino acids. Germline lookup yields CDR1 MGHDK and CDR2 SYGVNS. The CDR3, as DNA: TGTGCTTCGGGCCCCCCGGGCACTGAAGCTTTCTTT. The encoded protein is CASGPPGTEAFF.

This clonotype has ten or more counts. The CDR3 protein is CASSAASTGVKEKLFF. CDR3 bases: TGTGCCAGCAGCGCCGCCTCGACAGGGGTTAAAGAAAAACTGTTTTTT. The chain joins TRBV9 to TRBJ1-4; 8 nucleotides match TRBD1. From germline, CDR1 is SGDLS and CDR2 YYNGEE. Trimming at V came to 3 bases and at J to 8 bases, leaving 12 bases not matched to a gene. The CDR3 is 16 amino acids.

V usage is TRBV7-6 and J usage is TRBJ2-7; D gene unclear. The CDR3 is 13 amino acids. CDR1 and CDR2 (germline): SGHVS, FNYEAQ. V was trimmed by 4 bases and J by 3 bases, leaving 10 bases between them. The CDR3 bases are TGTGCCAGCAGCTCTGAGTGGGGCTACGAGCAGTACTTC. It specifies CASSSEWGYEQYF.

This clonotype appeared a single time. V gene TRBV2 combines with J gene TRBJ2-2; 9 bases line up with TRBD1. The CDR3 runs 16 residues. V lost 7 bases to trimming and J lost 5 bases; unmatched junction nucleotides: 11. The germline CDR1 and CDR2 sequences are SNHLY and FYNNEI. The CDR3 region is CASKFETGGRTGELFF. CDR3 in DNA: TGTGCCAGCAAATTCGAGACAGGGGGTAGGACCGGGGAGCTGTTTTTT.

This clonotype was seen a single time. The genes are TRBV2 and TRBJ2-3; 9 bases agree with TRBD1. Trimming cost V 7 bases and J 1 base; bases outside gene matches: 3. The germline V gene has CDR1 SNHLY and CDR2 FYNNEI. The CDR3 sequence is 14 residues long. Here the CDR3 DNA reads TGTGCCAGCACCCGGGACAGGGGCACAGATACGCAGTATTTT. Encoded protein: CASTRDRGTDTQYF.

This chain uses TRBV6-2 or TRBV6-3 with TRBJ2-1, with TRBD2 matching over 9 bases. The CDR3 consists of 20 residues. Germline V gene sequence: CDR1 MNHEY, CDR2 SVGEGT. With 1 base clipped from V and 3 bases from J, the junction kept 16 bases outside the gene matches. The CDR3 DNA reads TGTGCCAGCAGTTACTTAGGCGGGGGGGCCGAAGACCGATACTACAATGAGCAGTTCTTC. Its translation: CASSYLGGGAEDRYYNEQFF.

This clonotype was seen many times. This chain links TRBV19 with TRBJ2-7; D is undetermined. With 2 bases removed from V and 2 bases from J, the gap between germline ends came to 7 bases. Germline V gene data show CDR1 as LNHDA and CDR2 as SQIVND (reference sequence). This CDR3 is 13 amino acids long. As DNA, the CDR3 is TGTGCCAGTAGTATAACGGATACCTACGAGCAGTACTTC. Encoded protein: CASSITDTYEQYF.

The chain recombines TRBV15 with TRBJ2-7, with TRBD1 identical over 8 bases. The CDR3 spans 14 residues. Germline lookup yields CDR1 LNHNV and CDR2 YYDKDF (reference sequence). Germline trimming cut 3 bases from V and 3 bases from J; bases unmatched to any gene: 4. CDR3 DNA sequence: TGTGCCACCAGCAGGGACAGGGCAAGCTACGAGCAGTACTTC. It translates to CATSRDRASYEQYF.

The chain has TRBV12-3 or TRBV12-4 and TRBJ2-7; the match to TRBD1 covers 8 bases. The CDR3 spans 15 residues. After removal of 5 bases from V and 7 bases from J, the junction contained 13 bases not matched to a gene. CDR3 sequence reads: CASSRTGFRSAEQYF. In DNA form, the CDR3 reads TGTGCCAGCAGTAGGACAGGGTTCCGATCCGCGGAGCAGTACTTC.